What follows are 28 T cell receptor beta chains derived from one specimen sequenced in a study of blood T cell repertoires in COVID-19. Generated by immunoSEQ multiplex PCR, the TCRdb table keeps only in-frame clones and is missing some. This table holds 80,000 or so clones, roughly nine tenths found once. Sequencing was performed on peripheral blood. The receptors were gathered from a man between 45 and 60 years old with acute or convalescent COVID-19.

The chain employs TRBV2 and TRBJ2-2; D is perhaps TRBD1 (5 bases). Trimming removed 10 bases from V and 6 bases from J, with 15 bases in between. Germline CDR1 is SNHLY and CDR2 is FYNNEI. The length of the CDR3 is 13 residues. The CDR3 sequence is CAINSGFPGELFF. The DNA for the CDR3 is TGTGCCATCAACTCAGGGTTTCCCGGGGAGCTGTTTTTT.

This clone is deemed medium-sized (0.01 to 0.1%). This chain connects TRBV5-1 to TRBJ2-3, with TRBD2 matching over 7 bases. The CDR3 covers 15 residues. Germline CDR1 reads SGHRS; CDR2 reads YFSETQ. V shed 1 base, J shed 2 bases, and the junction held 4 bases outside the gene matches. The chain's CDR3 is CASSLSSGLTDTQYF. The DNA of the CDR3 is TGCGCCAGCAGCTTGTCTAGCGGCCTCACAGATACGCAGTATTTT.

The chain employs TRBV28 and TRBJ1-3; TRBD1 matches 9 bases. There are 17 residues in the CDR3. The ends lost 3 bases at V and 0 bases at J; junction bases unmatched: 6. The germline CDR1 and CDR2 sequences are MDHEN and SYDVKM. CDR3 sequence (DNA): TGTGCCAGCAGTTTCGGGGACAGGGTGCGCTCTGGAAACACCATATATTTT. This translates into CASSFGDRVRSGNTIYF.

The V gene is TRBV4-3, the J gene TRBJ2-1; a weak D match, TRBD1 (6 bases). This CDR3 is built from 16 residues. Germline V gene sequence: CDR1 LGHNA, CDR2 YSLEER. Trimming removed 0 bases from V and 9 bases from J, with 18 bases in between. The CDR3 nucleotides read TGCGCCAGCAGCCAAGAGGCGCGGGTTAGAGGGGGTGAGCAGTTCTTC. It encodes CASSQEARVRGGEQFF.

The table lists this clone with a few counts. The rearrangement links TRBV3-1 (or the pseudogene TRBV3-2) to TRBJ2-5; TRBD2 aligns across 11 bases. V gave up 1 base and J gave up 4 bases; unmatched junction bases: 5. This CDR3 spans 16 amino acids. From germline, CDR1 is LGHDT and CDR2 YNNKEL (reference sequence). The DNA for the CDR3 is TGTGCCAGCAGCCAAGGGCTAGCGGGAGGTCGAGAGACCCAGTACTTC. Encoded protein: CASSQGLAGGRETQYF.

This sequence joins TRBV3-1 (or the pseudogene TRBV3-2) and TRBJ2-5; possibly TRBD2 for D (6 bases). Trimming stripped 1 base from V and 4 bases from J, with 16 bases between. Looked up from germline, CDR1 is LGHDT and CDR2 is YNNKEL (reference sequence). CDR3 length: 16 residues. The CDR3 protein is CASSQAPLAPRETQYF. The CDR3 DNA sequence: TGTGCCAGCAGCCAAGCCCCTCTAGCGCCGCGAGAGACCCAGTACTTC.

The rearrangement links TRBV4-3 to TRBJ1-2, with D tentatively TRBD1 (5 bases). This CDR3 contains 15 residues. The V gene's germline CDR1 is LGHNA and CDR2 YSLEER. V was pared by 0 bases and J by 6 bases, with 14 bases between. CDR3 sequence (DNA): TGCGCCAGCAGCCAAGAGGCCTTATACAGGCATGGCTACACCTTC. Translation: CASSQEALYRHGYTF.

CDR3 sequence (DNA): TGTGCCAGCAGCCTAACGGGACTCTTCTCGGGGGAGCAGTACTTC. Protein product: CASSLTGLFSGEQYF. J is TRBJ2-7 and V is TRBV9; possibly TRBD2 for D (6 bases). The length of the CDR3 is 15 residues. Trimming pared 4 bases from V and 7 bases from J, leaving 21 bases between. Germline values: CDR1 SGDLS, CDR2 YYNGEE.

The chain recombines TRBV6-5 with TRBJ2-7; maybe TRBD1 (6 bases). This CDR3 has 15 residues. Germline V lookup: CDR1 MNHEY, CDR2 SVGAGI. Trimming removed 2 bases from V and 0 bases from J, with 11 bases in between. In DNA, the CDR3 is TGTGCCAGCAGTTACCAAGACAGGAGCTCCTACGAGCAGTACTTC. Residues: CASSYQDRSSYEQYF.

The rearrangement uses TRBV12-5 and TRBJ2-1; 9 bases are shared with TRBD1. This CDR3 has 16 residues. CDR1 is LGHNT and CDR2 is FRNRAP in the germline V gene. After removal of 6 bases from V and 1 base from J, the junction contained 7 bases not matched to a gene. The CDR3 nucleotides read TGTGCTAGTGGCCCTGGGGGACAGGGTTCCTACAATGAGCAGTTCTTC. Translating gives CASGPGGQGSYNEQFF.

The rearrangement joins TRBV5-8 to TRBJ1-3; D gene uncertain. This CDR3 spans 14 amino acids. V dropped 3 bases and J dropped 4 bases, with 11 bases sitting between them. CDR1 is SGHTS, CDR2 YDEGEE, per germline. Here the CDR3 DNA reads TGTGCCAGCAGCTCTGGCCAGGTGGGAAACACCATATATTTT. Amino acid sequence: CASSSGQVGNTIYF.

This CDR3 is CASSPRDIGYEQYF. The DNA for the CDR3 is TGTGCCAGCAGCCCCCGGGACATCGGCTACGAGCAGTACTTC. V gene TRBV25-1 combines with J gene TRBJ2-7; D possibly corresponds to TRBD1 (6 bases). Between the trimmed V and J ends, which lost 6 bases and 3 bases, there was a span of 15 bases. Germline V gives CDR1 MGHDK, CDR2 SYGVNS. The CDR3 consists of 14 residues.

This clone has only one observation. The V call is TRBV7-7, the J call TRBJ2-5; the match to TRBD2 covers 8 bases. This CDR3 contains 15 residues. Trimming cost V 5 bases and J 1 base; bases outside gene matches: 6. Germline lookup yields CDR1 SSHAT and CDR2 FNYEAQ (reference sequence). CDR3 nucleotides: TGTGCCAGCAGCATTCACGGGGGGGCCCAAGAGACCCAGTACTTC. Protein: CASSIHGGAQETQYF.

This chain links TRBV3-1 (or the pseudogene TRBV3-2) with TRBJ2-2; TRBD1 is a possible D gene (5 bases). Germline V CDR1 and CDR2: LGHDT, YNNKEL (reference sequence). This CDR3 is built from 14 residues. Trimming stripped 5 bases from V and 3 bases from J, with 10 bases between. In DNA form, the CDR3 reads TGTGCCAGCAGCTCCGGACACGACACCGGGGAGCTGTTTTTT. It translates to CASSSGHDTGELFF.

This clone has a handful of counts. V usage is TRBV4-3 and J usage is TRBJ1-2, with 11 bases identical to TRBD1. Germline lookup yields CDR1 LGHNA and CDR2 YSLEER. V shed 5 bases, J shed 8 bases, and the junction held 16 bases outside the gene matches. The CDR3 runs to 17 residues. The CDR3 loop reads CASSTTSGGQGARGYTF. The CDR3 DNA follows: TGCGCCAGCAGCACCACGAGTGGCGGACAGGGGGCGCGAGGCTACACCTTC.

The chain joins TRBV2 to TRBJ1-5; tentative D call: TRBD1 (6 bases). V shed 1 base and J shed 5 bases, with 6 bases lying between them. The CDR3 has 13 amino acids. CDR1 is SNHLY and CDR2 is FYNNEI in the germline V gene. As DNA, the CDR3 is TGTGCCAGCAGTGAAGAGGGGGATCAGCCCCAGCATTTT. This encodes CASSEEGDQPQHF.

The chain couples TRBV7-2 to TRBJ2-5, with 11 bases fitting TRBD2. The trim removed 3 bases at V and 5 bases at J, leaving 8 bases unmatched. This CDR3 spans 16 amino acids. CDR1 and CDR2 from the germline V gene are SGHTA and FQGNSA. CDR3 loop: CASSLEIAGGRETQYF. CDR3 DNA sequence: TGTGCCAGCAGCTTGGAAATAGCGGGGGGGCGGGAGACCCAGTACTTC.

J is TRBJ2-5 and V is TRBV4-3, with 9 bases that match TRBD2. Germline CDR1 LGHNA, CDR2 YSLEER. The CDR3 is 16 amino acids. The trim removed 4 bases at V and 4 bases at J, leaving 10 bases unmatched. CDR3 sequence reads: CASSPVSGGPGETQYF. The CDR3 coding sequence is TGCGCCAGCAGCCCCGTGAGCGGGGGGCCGGGAGAGACCCAGTACTTC.

This CDR3 is CASSDLAGVGDTQYF. The CDR3 nucleotides are TGTGCCAGCAGTGATTTGGCAGGGGTAGGGGATACGCAGTATTTT. The chain recombines TRBV2 with TRBJ2-3; D might be TRBD1 (6 bases). CDR3 size: 15 residues. The V gene lost 3 bases and the J gene lost 6 bases, with 16 bases spanning the gap. Germline V lookup: CDR1 SNHLY, CDR2 FYNNEI.

The J gene is TRBJ1-4, the V gene TRBV7-8; D is possibly TRBD1 (6 bases). CDR1 is SGHVS, CDR2 FQNEAQ, per germline. V was clipped by 5 bases and J by 8 bases, with 21 bases between them. The CDR3 is 16 amino acids. The CDR3, as DNA: TGTGCCAGCAGCCCTTACGGAGGGGAGGGGGAGGAAAAACTGTTTTTT. Translating it yields CASSPYGGEGEEKLFF.

The gene calls are TRBV5-1 and TRBJ1-1, with D possibly TRBD1 on 6 matching bases. Germline assignment: CDR1 SGHRS and CDR2 YFSETQ. The CDR3 runs to 14 residues. The V end was cut by 5 bases, the J end by 4 bases, with 15 bases between. This CDR3 is CASSWTVSGTEAFF. The CDR3 coding sequence is TGCGCCAGCAGTTGGACAGTTTCTGGCACTGAAGCTTTCTTT.

The chain links TRBV3-1 (or the pseudogene TRBV3-2) to TRBJ1-4; 7 nucleotides line up with TRBD1. Unmatched junction bases numbered 16, after V lost 4 bases and J lost 8 bases. Per germline, CDR1 LGHDT and CDR2 YNNKEL (reference sequence). CDR3 length: 17 amino acids. CDR3 region: CASSRGGPRVAGEKLFF. The CDR3 bases are TGTGCCAGCAGCCGAGGGGGCCCGCGGGTAGCCGGGGAAAAACTGTTTTTT.

V is TRBV9 and J is TRBJ2-5; D possibly corresponds to TRBD1 (5 bases). Germline CDR1 SGDLS, CDR2 YYNGEE. The CDR3 sequence is 15 residues long. The V and J ends lost 4 bases and 4 bases respectively, with 17 bases between them. The CDR3 loop reads CASSQREGDRETQYF. CDR3 in DNA: TGTGCCAGCAGCCAAAGAGAAGGAGACAGAGAGACCCAGTACTTC.

V usage is TRBV30 and J usage is TRBJ1-4; tentatively, D is TRBD1 (6 bases). The CDR3 covers 12 residues. V was trimmed by 1 base and J by 7 bases, leaving 7 bases between them. Germline assignment: CDR1 GTSNPN and CDR2 SVGIG (reference sequence). The CDR3 DNA follows: TGTGCCTGGAGTGGGACAGTTGAAAAACTGTTTTTT. Translating it yields CAWSGTVEKLFF.

The rearrangement joins TRBV6-6 to TRBJ2-3, with a tentative D call TRBD1 (6 bases). The CDR3 has 15 amino acids. CDR1 is MNHNY and CDR2 is SVGAGI in the germline V gene (reference sequence). The V and J ends lost 4 bases and 2 bases respectively, with 13 bases between them. The CDR3 loop is CASSFSGTTTDTQYF. CDR3 DNA sequence: TGTGCCAGCAGTTTCTCAGGGACAACCACAGATACGCAGTATTTT.

The J gene is TRBJ1-2, the V gene TRBV5-6, with TRBD1 matching over 9 bases. Germline V lookup: CDR1 SGHDT, CDR2 YYEEEE. This CDR3 has 14 residues. Losses at the gene ends were 3 bases for V and 8 bases for J; bases not matched to a gene: 8. The CDR3, as DNA: TGTGCCAGCAGCTCCTGGGACAGGGTTGGGGGCTACACCTTC. Amino acid sequence: CASSSWDRVGGYTF. The full variable domain, with the rest looked up from reference TRBV5-6 and TRBJ1-2, is DAGVTQSPTHLIKTRGQQVTLRCSPKSGHDTVSWYQQALGQGPQFIFQYYEEEERQRGNFPDRFSGHQFPNYSSELNVNALLLGDSALYLCASSSWDRVGGYTFGSGTRLTVV.

The chain recombines TRBV3-1 (or the pseudogene TRBV3-2) with TRBJ2-1; TRBD2 matches 9 bases. Trimming cost V 4 bases and J 8 bases; bases outside gene matches: 9. Germline values: CDR1 LGHDT, CDR2 YNNKEL (reference sequence). The CDR3 spans 15 residues. This chain's CDR3 is CASSLKGGGVDEQFF. The DNA of the CDR3 is TGTGCCAGCAGCCTCAAGGGCGGGGGGGTTGATGAGCAGTTCTTC.

The rearrangement links TRBV28 to TRBJ1-5; D remains unclear. The germline gives CDR1 MDHEN, CDR2 SYDVKM. The CDR3 runs 14 residues. V was trimmed by 6 bases and J by 5 bases, leaving 14 bases between them. CDR3 bases: TGTGCCAGCAGCTCCCGGATCGGAGATCAGCCCCAGCATTTT. Its protein product is CASSSRIGDQPQHF.